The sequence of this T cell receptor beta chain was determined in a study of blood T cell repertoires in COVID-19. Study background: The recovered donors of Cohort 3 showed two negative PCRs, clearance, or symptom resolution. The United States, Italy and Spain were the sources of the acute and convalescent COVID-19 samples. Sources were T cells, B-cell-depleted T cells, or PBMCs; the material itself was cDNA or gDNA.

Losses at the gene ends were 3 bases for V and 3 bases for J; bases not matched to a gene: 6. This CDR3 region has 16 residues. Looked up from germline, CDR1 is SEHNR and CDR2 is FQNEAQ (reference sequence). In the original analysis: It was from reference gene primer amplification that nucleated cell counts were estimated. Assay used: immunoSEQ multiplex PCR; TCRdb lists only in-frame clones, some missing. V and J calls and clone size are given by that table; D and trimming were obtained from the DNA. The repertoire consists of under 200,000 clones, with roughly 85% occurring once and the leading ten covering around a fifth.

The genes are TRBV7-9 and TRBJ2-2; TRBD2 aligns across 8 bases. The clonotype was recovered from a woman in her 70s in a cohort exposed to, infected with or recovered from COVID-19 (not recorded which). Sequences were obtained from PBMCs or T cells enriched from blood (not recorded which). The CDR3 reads CASSFYTSGDTGELFF. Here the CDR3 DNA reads TGTGCCAGCAGCTTTTATACTAGCGGAGACACCGGGGAGCTGTTTTTT.